Sequencing of this T cell receptor beta chain was carried out in a study of siplizumab effects on memory and regulatory T cells. Findings and caveats of the study: Confirmation was lacking for the suppressive function of proliferating Tregs derived from siplizumab cultures. With siplizumab, Treg-derived clones averaged about 71% of mappable alloreactive CD4+ clones, versus 25% to 30% in controls. Both greater diversity than memory cells and a major contribution to the alloresponse seemed to characterize naive T cells.

This CDR3 spans 19 amino acids. After removal of 3 bases from V and 6 bases from J, the junction contained 11 bases not matched to a gene. Germline CDR1 reads SGDLS; CDR2 reads YYNGEE. This clone has just one count. Antigen unknown. The table came from immunoSEQ multiplex PCR; TCRdb's copy has only in-frame clones and leaves some out. The sample lists 90,000 to 120,000 clones, about 93% seen once, with under 0.65% in the top ten. The rearrangement links TRBV9 to TRBJ2-2, with 16 positions matching TRBD2. The sequence came from a human donor in good health. The sequencing sample was made of Tregs sorted from blood. CDR3 nucleotides: TGTGCCAGCAGCGCCCCGGGACTAGCGGGAGGGCCTCGGGCCGGGGAGCTGTTTTTT. Translation gives CASSAPGLAGGPRAGELFF.